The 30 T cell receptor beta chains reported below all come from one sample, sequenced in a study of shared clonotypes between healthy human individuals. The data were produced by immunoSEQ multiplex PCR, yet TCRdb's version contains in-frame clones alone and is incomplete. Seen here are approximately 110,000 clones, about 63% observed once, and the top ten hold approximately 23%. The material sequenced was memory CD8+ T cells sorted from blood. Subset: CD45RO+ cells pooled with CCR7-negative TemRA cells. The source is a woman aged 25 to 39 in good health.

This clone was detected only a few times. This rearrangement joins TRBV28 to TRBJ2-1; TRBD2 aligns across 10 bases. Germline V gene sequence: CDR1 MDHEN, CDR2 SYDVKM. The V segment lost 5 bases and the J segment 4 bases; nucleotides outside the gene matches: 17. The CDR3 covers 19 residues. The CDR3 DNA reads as TGTGCCAGCAGTGATCTACTAGCGGGATTTGACTCAGGGTACAATGAGCAGTTCTTC. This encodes CASSDLLAGFDSGYNEQFF.

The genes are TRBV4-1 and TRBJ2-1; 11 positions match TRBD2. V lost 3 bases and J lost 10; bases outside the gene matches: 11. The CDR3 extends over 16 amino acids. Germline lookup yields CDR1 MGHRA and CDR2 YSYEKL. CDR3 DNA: TGCGCCAGCAGCCACCAAGGGGGTAGCGGGAGGGTAGAGCAGTTCTTC. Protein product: CASSHQGGSGRVEQFF.

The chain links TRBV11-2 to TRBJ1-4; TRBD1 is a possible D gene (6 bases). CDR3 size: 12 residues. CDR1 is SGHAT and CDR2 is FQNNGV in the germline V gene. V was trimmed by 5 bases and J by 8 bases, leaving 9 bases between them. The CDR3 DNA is TGTGCCAGCAGCCCGGACAGCGAAAAACTGTTTTTT. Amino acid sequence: CASSPDSEKLFF. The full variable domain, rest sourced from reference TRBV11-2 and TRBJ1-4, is EAGVAQSPRYKIIEKRQSVAFWCNPISGHATLYWYQQILGQGPKLLIQFQNNGVVDDSQLPKDRFSAERLKGVDSTLKIQPAKLEDSAVYLCASSPDSEKLFFGSGTQLSVL.

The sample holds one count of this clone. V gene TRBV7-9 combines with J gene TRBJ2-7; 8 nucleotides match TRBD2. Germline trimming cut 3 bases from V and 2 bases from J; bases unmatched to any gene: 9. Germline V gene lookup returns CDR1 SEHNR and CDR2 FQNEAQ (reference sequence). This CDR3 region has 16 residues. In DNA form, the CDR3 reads TGTGCCAGCAGCTTCTCGAAGGGTAGCGGGACCTACGAGCAGTACTTC. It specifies CASSFSKGSGTYEQYF.

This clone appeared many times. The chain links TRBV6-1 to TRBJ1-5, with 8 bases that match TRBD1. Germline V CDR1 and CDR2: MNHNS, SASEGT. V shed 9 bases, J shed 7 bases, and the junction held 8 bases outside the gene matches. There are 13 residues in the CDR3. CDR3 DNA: TGTGCCAGTCATCAGGGGGCTGAGCAGCCCCAGCATTTT. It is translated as CASHQGAEQPQHF.

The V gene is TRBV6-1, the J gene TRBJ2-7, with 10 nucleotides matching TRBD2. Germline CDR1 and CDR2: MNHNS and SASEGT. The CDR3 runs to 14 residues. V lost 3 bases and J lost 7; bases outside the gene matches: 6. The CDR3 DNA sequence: TGTGCCAGCAGTGACTCTAGCGGGAGTGGAGAGCAGTACTTC. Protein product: CASSDSSGSGEQYF.

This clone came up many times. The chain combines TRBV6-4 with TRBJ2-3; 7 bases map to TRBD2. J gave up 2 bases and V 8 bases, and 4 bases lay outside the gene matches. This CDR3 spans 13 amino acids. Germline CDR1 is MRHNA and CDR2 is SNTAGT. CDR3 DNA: TGTGCCAGCCGCGGGACTATCACAGATACGCAGTATTTT. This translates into CASRGTITDTQYF.

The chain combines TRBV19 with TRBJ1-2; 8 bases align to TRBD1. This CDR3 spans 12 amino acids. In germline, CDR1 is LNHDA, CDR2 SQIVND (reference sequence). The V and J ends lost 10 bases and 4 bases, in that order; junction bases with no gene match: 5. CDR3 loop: CAIDRGTYGYTF. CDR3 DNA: TGTGCCATTGACAGGGGAACCTATGGCTACACCTTC.

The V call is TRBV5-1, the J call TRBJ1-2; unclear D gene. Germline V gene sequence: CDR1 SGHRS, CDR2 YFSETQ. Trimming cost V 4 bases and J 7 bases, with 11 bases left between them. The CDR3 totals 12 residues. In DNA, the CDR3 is TGCGCCAGCAGCACCCAGCTCCGTGGCTACACCTTC. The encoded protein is CASSTQLRGYTF.

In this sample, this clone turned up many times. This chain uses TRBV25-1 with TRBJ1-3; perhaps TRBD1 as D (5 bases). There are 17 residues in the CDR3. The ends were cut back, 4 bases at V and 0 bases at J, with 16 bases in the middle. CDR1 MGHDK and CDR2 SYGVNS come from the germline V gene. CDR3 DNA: TGTGCCAGCAGTGTCAATGGGGGGGGATCCTCTGGAAACACCATATATTTT. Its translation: CASSVNGGGSSGNTIYF.

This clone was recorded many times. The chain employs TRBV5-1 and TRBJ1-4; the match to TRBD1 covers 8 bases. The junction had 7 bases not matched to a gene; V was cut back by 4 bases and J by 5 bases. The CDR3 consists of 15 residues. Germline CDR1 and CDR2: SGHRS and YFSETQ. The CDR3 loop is CASSLGQGDNEKLFF. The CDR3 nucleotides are TGCGCCAGCAGCCTAGGACAGGGAGACAATGAAAAACTGTTTTTT. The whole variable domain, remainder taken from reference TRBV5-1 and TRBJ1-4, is KAGVTQTPRYLIKTRGQQVTLSCSPISGHRSVSWYQQTPGQGLQFLFEYFSETQRNKGNFPGRFSGRQFSNSRSEMNVSTLELGDSALYLCASSLGQGDNEKLFFGSGTQLSVL.

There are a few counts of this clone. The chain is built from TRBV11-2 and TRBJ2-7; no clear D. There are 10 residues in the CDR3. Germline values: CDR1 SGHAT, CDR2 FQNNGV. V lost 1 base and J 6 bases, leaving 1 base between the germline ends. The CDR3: CASSLGEQYF. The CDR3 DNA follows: TGTGCCAGCAGCTTAGGCGAGCAGTACTTC.

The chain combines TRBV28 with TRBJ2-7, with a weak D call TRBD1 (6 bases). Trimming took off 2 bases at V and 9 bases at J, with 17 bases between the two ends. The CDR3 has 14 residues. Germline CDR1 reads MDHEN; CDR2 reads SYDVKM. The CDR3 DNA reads TGTGCCAGCAGTTTAAACAGGGCCTCTCGAGTGCAGTACTTC. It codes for CASSLNRASRVQYF.

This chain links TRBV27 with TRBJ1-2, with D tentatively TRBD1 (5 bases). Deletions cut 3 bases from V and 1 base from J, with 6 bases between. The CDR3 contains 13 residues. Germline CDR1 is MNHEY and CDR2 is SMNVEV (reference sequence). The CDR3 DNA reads TGTGCCAGCAGTTTGGGGGATAACTATGGCTACACCTTC. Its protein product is CASSLGDNYGYTF.

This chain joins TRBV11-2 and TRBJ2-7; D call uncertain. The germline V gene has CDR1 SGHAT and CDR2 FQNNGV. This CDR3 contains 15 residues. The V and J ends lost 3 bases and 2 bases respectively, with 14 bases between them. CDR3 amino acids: CASSFGGQAAYEQYF. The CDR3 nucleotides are TGTGCCAGCAGCTTCGGTGGGCAGGCGGCCTACGAGCAGTACTTC.

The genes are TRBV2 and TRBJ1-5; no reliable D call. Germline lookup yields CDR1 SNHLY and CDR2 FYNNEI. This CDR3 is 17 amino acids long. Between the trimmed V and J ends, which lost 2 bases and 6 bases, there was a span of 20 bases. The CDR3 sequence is CASSEYMSGVLGQPQHF. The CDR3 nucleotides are TGTGCCAGCAGTGAATATATGTCTGGGGTTCTCGGTCAGCCCCAGCATTTT.

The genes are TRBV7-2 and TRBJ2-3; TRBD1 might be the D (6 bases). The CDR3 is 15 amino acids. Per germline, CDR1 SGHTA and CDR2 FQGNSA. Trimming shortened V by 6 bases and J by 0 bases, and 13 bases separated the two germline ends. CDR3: CASSLGHPSTDTQYF. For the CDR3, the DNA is TGTGCCAGCAGTCTGGGACATCCTAGCACAGATACGCAGTATTTT. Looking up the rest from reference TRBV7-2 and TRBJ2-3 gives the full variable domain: GAGVSQSPSNKVTEKGKDVELRCDPISGHTALYWYRQSLGQGLEFLIYFQGNSAPDKSGLPSDRFSAERTGGSVSTLTIQRTQQEDSAVYLCASSLGHPSTDTQYFGPGTRLTVL.

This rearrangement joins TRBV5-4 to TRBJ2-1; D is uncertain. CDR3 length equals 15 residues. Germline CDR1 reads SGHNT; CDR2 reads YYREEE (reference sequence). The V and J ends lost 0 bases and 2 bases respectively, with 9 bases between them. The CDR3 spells CASSLDTYTYNEQFF. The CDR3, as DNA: TGTGCCAGCAGCTTGGACACCTACACCTACAATGAGCAGTTCTTC.

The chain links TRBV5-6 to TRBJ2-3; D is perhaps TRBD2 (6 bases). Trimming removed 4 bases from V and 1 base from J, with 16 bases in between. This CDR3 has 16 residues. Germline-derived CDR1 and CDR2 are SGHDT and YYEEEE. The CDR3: CASSRPTRRGTDTQYF. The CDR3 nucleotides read TGTGCCAGCAGCAGGCCGACTAGACGGGGCACAGATACGCAGTATTTT.

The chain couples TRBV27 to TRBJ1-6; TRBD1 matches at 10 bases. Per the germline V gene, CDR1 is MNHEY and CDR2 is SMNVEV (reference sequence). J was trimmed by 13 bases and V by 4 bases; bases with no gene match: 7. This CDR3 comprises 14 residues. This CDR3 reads CASSSGQGPVPLHF. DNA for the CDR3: TGTGCCAGCAGTTCGGGACAGGGGCCTGTTCCCCTCCACTTT.

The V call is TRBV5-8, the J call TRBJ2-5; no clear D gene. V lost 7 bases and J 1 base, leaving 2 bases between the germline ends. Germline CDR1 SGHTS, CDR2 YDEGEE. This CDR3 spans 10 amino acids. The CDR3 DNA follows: TGTGCCAGCGCCCAAGAGACCCAGTACTTC. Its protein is CASAQETQYF.

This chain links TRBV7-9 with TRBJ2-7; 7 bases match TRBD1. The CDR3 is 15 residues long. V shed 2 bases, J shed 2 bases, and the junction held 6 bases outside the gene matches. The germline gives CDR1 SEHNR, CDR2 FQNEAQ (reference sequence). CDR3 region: CASSLLWDSTYEQYF. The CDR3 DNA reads TGTGCCAGCAGCTTACTCTGGGACAGCACCTACGAGCAGTACTTC.

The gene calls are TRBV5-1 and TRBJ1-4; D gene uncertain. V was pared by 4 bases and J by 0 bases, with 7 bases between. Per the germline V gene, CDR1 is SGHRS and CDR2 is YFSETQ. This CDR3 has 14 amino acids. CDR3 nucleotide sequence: TGCGCCAGCAGCCCAGTTTCAACTAATGAAAAACTGTTTTTT. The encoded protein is CASSPVSTNEKLFF.

The CDR3 DNA sequence: TGTGCCAGCAGCCTGACAGGGGGCGTCACTTTTGGAAAACTGTTTTTT. Translated: CASSLTGGVTFGKLFF. V usage is TRBV5-5 and J usage is TRBJ1-4; TRBD1 aligns across 10 bases. The V gene end was trimmed by 4 bases and the J gene end by 10 bases; junction bases not matched to a gene: 13. CDR1 and CDR2 (germline): SGHKS, YYEKEE (reference sequence). This CDR3 contains 16 residues.

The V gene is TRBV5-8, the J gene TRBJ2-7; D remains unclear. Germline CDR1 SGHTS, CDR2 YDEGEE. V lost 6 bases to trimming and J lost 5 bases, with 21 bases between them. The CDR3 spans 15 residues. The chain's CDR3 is CASTSGPYSSHEQYF. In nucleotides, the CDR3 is TGTGCCAGCACATCCGGGCCGTACAGTTCCCACGAGCAGTACTTC.

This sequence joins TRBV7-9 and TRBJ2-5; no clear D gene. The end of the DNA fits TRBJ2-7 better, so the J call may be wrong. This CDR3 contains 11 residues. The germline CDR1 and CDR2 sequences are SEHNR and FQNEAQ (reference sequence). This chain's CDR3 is CASSPIFEQYF. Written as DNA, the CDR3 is TGTGCCAGCAGCCCAATCTTCGAGCAGTACTTC.

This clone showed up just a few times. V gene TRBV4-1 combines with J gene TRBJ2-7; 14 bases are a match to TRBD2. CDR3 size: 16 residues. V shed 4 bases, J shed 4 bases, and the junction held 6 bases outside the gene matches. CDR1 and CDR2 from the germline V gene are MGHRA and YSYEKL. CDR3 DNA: TGCGCCAGCAGCCCGCTAGGGACTAGCGGGAGATACGAGCAGTACTTC. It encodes CASSPLGTSGRYEQYF.

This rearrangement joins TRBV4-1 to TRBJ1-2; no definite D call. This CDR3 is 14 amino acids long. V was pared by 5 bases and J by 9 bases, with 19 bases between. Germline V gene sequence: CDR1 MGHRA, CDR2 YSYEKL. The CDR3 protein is CASSYISGELRYTF. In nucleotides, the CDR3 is TGCGCCAGCAGCTACATCTCCGGGGAGTTGCGCTACACCTTC.

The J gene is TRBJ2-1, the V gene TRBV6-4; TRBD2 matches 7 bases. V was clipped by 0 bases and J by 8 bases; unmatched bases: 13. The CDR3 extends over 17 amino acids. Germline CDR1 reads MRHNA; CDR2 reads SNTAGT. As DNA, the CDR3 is TGTGCCAGCAGTGACTCGTCGTCGGCGGGAGATCTCGATGAGCAGTTCTTC. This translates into CASSDSSSAGDLDEQFF.

The CDR3 sequence: CASSEVGTNEKLFF. The CDR3 DNA reads as TGTGCCAGCAGTGAGGTGGGAACTAATGAAAAACTGTTTTTT. The chain uses TRBV6-6 and TRBJ1-4; no clear D. The CDR3 has 14 residues. Per the germline V gene, CDR1 is MNHNY and CDR2 is SVGAGI (reference sequence). The V and J ends lost 5 bases and 1 base respectively, with 8 bases between them.